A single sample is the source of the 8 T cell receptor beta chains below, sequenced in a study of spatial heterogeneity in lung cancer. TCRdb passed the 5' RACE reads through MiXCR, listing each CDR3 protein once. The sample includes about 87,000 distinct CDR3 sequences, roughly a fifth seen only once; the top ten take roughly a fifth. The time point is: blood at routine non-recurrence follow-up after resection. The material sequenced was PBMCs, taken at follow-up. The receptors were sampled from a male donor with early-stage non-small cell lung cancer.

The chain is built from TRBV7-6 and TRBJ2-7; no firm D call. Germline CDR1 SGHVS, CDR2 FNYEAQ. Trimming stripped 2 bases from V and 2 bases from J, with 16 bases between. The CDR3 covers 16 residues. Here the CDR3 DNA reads TGTGCCAGCAGCTTAAACGGACGGAACATAACCTACGAGCAGTACTTC. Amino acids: CASSLNGRNITYEQYF.

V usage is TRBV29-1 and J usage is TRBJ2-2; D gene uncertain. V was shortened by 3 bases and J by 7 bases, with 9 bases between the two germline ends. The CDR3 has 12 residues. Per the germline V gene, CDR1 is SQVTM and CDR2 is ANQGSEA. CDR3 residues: CSVDVPGGELFF. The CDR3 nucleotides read TGCAGCGTTGATGTACCTGGCGGGGAGCTGTTTTTT.

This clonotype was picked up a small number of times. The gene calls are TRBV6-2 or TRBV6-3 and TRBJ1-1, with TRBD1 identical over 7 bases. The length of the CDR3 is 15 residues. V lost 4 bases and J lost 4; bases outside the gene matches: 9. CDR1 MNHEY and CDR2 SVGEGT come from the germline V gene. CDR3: CASSSRHRGATEAFF. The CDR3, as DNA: TGTGCCAGCAGTTCCCGCCACAGGGGAGCCACTGAAGCTTTCTTT.

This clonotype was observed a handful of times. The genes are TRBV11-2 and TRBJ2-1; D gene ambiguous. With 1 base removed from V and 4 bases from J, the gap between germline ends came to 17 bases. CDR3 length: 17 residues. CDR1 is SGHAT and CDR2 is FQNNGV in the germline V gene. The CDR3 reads CASSLGTSPDTYNEQFF. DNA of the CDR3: TGTGCCAGCAGCTTAGGTACTTCCCCTGATACTTACAATGAGCAGTTCTTC.

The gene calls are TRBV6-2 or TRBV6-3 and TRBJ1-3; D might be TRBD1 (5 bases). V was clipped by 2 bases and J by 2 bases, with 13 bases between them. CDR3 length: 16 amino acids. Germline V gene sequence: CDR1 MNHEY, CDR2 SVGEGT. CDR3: CASSYIPGRTGNTIYF. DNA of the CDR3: TGTGCCAGCAGTTACATACCGGGACGAACTGGAAACACCATATATTTT.

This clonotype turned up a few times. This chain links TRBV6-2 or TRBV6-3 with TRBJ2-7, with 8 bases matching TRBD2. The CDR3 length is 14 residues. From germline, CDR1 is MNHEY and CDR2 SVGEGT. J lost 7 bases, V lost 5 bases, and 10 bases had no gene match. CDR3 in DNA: TGTGCCAGCAGTCGTAGCGGGGCGCCGAGGGAGCAGTACTTC. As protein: CASSRSGAPREQYF.

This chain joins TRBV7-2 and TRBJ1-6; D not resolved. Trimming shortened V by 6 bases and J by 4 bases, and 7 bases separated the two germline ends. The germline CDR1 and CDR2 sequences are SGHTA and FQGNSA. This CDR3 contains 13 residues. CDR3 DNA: TGTGCCAGCAGTAGTGGGTATAATTCACCCCTCCACTTT. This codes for CASSSGYNSPLHF.

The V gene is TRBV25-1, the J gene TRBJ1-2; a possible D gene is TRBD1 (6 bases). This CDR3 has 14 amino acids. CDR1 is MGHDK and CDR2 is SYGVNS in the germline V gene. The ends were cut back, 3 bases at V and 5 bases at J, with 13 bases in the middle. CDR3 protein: CASSDPGTTYGYTF. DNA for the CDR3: TGTGCCAGCAGTGATCCTGGGACAACTTATGGCTACACCTTC.